This paragraph covers one TCR beta chain sequence. The repertoire was sequenced with immunoSEQ multiplex PCR; TCRdb's copy has only in-frame clones and lacks some. Altogether hundreds of thousands of clones are present, 88% being singletons, with the ten largest covering around 2%. This record belongs to a study of blood T cell repertoires in COVID-19. Germline V gene data show CDR1 as ENHRY and CDR2 as SYGVKD. The CDR3 spans 17 residues. J lost 1 base, V lost 6 bases, and 12 bases had no gene match. The source is a woman aged 60 to 75 in a cohort exposed to, infected with or recovered from COVID-19 (not recorded which). This chain connects TRBV10-3 to TRBJ1-3; 7 positions match TRBD1. The sequencing input was PBMCs or T cells enriched from blood (not recorded which). The chain's CDR3 is CAISTGEGLESGNTIYF. In nucleotides, the CDR3 is TGTGCCATCAGCACAGGGGAAGGGTTGGAATCTGGAAACACCATATATTTT.